The 21 T cell receptor beta chains listed next were all sequenced from one sample in a study of blood T cell repertoires in COVID-19 (dated by TCRdb to about 2020). The method behind the library was the immunoSEQ multiplex PCR assay. TCRdb mirrors the immuneACCESS table, restricted to in-frame sequences. Some clones are absent from its copies; in checked studies, under half trace to an unresolved V gene, and the reason for the others is unknown. This sample has around 250,000 clones in its table, and around 82% of those were observed once. About 9% of the sample goes to the ten largest clones. The source material was peripheral blood. The receptors derive from a middle-aged man with active or convalescent COVID-19.

The chain carries TRBV29-1 and TRBJ2-5; no clear D gene. Germline V gene lookup returns CDR1 SQVTM and CDR2 ANQGSEA. CDR3 size: 12 residues. Trimming removed 5 bases at V and 1 base at J, with 8 bases between. The CDR3 DNA sequence: TGCAGCGTTCGACTGCTCCAAGAGACCCAGTACTTC. It yields the protein CSVRLLQETQYF. Full variable domain (rest looked up from reference TRBV29-1 and TRBJ2-5): SAVISQKPSRDICQRGTSLTIQCQVDSQVTMMFWYRQQPGQSLTLIATANQGSEATYESGFVIDKFPISRPNLTFSTLTVSNMSPEDSSIYLCSVRLLQETQYFGPGTRLLVL.

The CDR3 DNA reads TGTGCCAGCAGCTTAAGACGGGACAGGTGGCCGGGGACCTACGAGCAGTACTTC. Encoded protein: CASSLRRDRWPGTYEQYF. This chain connects TRBV7-2 to TRBJ2-7, with 8 bases aligning to TRBD1. CDR1 is SGHTA, CDR2 FQGNSA, per germline. After removal of 2 bases from V and 2 bases from J, the junction contained 14 bases not matched to a gene. CDR3 size: 18 residues.

There are a few counts of this clone. The CDR3 protein is CATSAGSAPGLNYNEQFF. As DNA, the CDR3 is TGTGCCACCAGTGCAGGCTCCGCCCCGGGACTAAATTACAATGAGCAGTTCTTC. The chain has TRBV24-1 and TRBJ2-1, with 7 bases fitting TRBD2. The junction had 16 bases not matched to a gene; V was cut back by 5 bases and J by 4 bases. The CDR3 contains 18 residues. Germline V gene data show CDR1 as KGHDR and CDR2 as SFDVKD.

This rearrangement joins TRBV18 to TRBJ2-3; 14 nucleotides match TRBD2. The J segment lost 7 bases and the V segment lost 4 bases, leaving 7 bases of the junction unmatched. The CDR3 runs to 16 residues. The germline gives CDR1 KGHSH, CDR2 LQKENI. The CDR3 region is CASSLTSGGGTNTQYF. The CDR3 DNA follows: TGTGCCAGCTCACTGACTAGCGGGGGGGGCACGAATACGCAGTATTTT.

DNA for the CDR3: TGTGCCTGGACAACAGGAGCGAACACTGAAGCTTTCTTT. Amino acid sequence: CAWTTGANTEAFF. The chain recombines TRBV30 with TRBJ1-1; D may be TRBD1 (5 bases). The CDR3 has 13 residues. Per germline, CDR1 GTSNPN and CDR2 SVGIG (reference sequence). V lost 4 bases to trimming and J lost 1 base, with 10 bases between them.

DNA of the CDR3: TGTGCCAGCAGCCGGACAGGGGGCATGGGTGAAAAACTGTTTTTT. Amino acid sequence: CASSRTGGMGEKLFF. This chain connects TRBV2 to TRBJ1-4; 11 nucleotides align to TRBD1. The CDR3 is 15 residues long. Germline values: CDR1 SNHLY, CDR2 FYNNEI. V was clipped by 6 bases and J by 7 bases; unmatched bases: 7. Full variable domain (rest looked up from reference TRBV2 and TRBJ1-4): EPEVTQTPSHQVTQMGQEVILRCVPISNHLYFYWYRQILGQKVEFLVSFYNNEISEKSEIFDDQFSVERPDGSNFTLKIRSTKLEDSAMYFCASSRTGGMGEKLFFGSGTQLSVL.

This sequence joins TRBV6-2 or TRBV6-3 and TRBJ2-2, with 7 bases aligning to TRBD2. The CDR3 covers 15 residues. V was pared by 4 bases and J by 3 bases, with 5 bases of the junction left unmatched. Per germline, CDR1 MNHEY and CDR2 SVGEGT. The CDR3 coding sequence is TGTGCCAGCAGTTTGATGGGGGGGGACACCGGGGAGCTGTTTTTT. Its protein product is CASSLMGGDTGELFF.

V gene TRBV23-1 combines with J gene TRBJ2-7, with TRBD1 matching over 12 bases. TRBV23-1 is assigned to the ORF class and has an uncertain function. The V and J ends lost 7 bases and 4 bases, in that order; junction bases with no gene match: 14. CDR3 length: 17 residues. The CDR3 region has the DNA TGCGCCAGCAAATCAAGGGGGACGGGACAGGGGGCTTACGAGCAGTACTTC. Amino acids: CASKSRGTGQGAYEQYF.

CDR3 sequence (DNA): TGTGCTAGTGGTTTAATCATCGGCAGGGGAGGGAATGAAAAACTGTTTTTT. Amino acids: CASGLIIGRGGNEKLFF. The chain employs TRBV12-5 and TRBJ1-4, with D possibly TRBD1 on 6 matching bases. Trimming removed 3 bases from V and 5 bases from J, with 19 bases in between. The CDR3 extends over 17 amino acids. CDR1 is LGHNT, CDR2 FRNRAP, per germline. Drawing the rest from reference TRBV12-5 and TRBJ1-4, the complete variable domain is DARVTQTPRHKVTEMGQEVTMRCQPILGHNTVFWYRQTMMQGLELLAYFRNRAPLDDSGMPKDRFSAEMPDATLATLKIQPSEPRDSAVYFCASGLIIGRGGNEKLFFGSGTQLSVL.

The chain joins TRBV19 to TRBJ1-2; D perhaps matches TRBD1 (5 bases). Germline V CDR1 and CDR2: LNHDA, SQIVND (reference sequence). V lost 3 bases and J 3 bases, leaving 20 bases between the germline ends. This CDR3 comprises 17 residues. CDR3 sequence reads: CASSMSQGSGIYYGYTF. In DNA form, the CDR3 reads TGTGCCAGTAGTATGTCTCAGGGATCGGGCATTTACTATGGCTACACCTTC.

The chain recombines TRBV9 with TRBJ2-3; 10 bases line up with TRBD2. Germline lookup yields CDR1 SGDLS and CDR2 YYNGEE. There are 18 residues in the CDR3. The ends lost 0 bases at V and 5 bases at J; junction bases unmatched: 12. CDR3 coding DNA: TGTGCCAGCAGCGTAGGACAGCTAGCGGGAGATGGAAGAGATACGCAGTATTTT. This encodes CASSVGQLAGDGRDTQYF. Combining the CDR3 with reference TRBV9 and TRBJ2-3 gives the whole variable domain DSGVTQTPKHLITATGQRVTLRCSPRSGDLSVYWYQQSLDQGLQFLIQYYNGEERAKGNILERFSAQQFPDLHSELNLSSLELGDSALYFCASSVGQLAGDGRDTQYFGPGTRLTVL.

This CDR3 reads CASSFGTYNTGELFF. The CDR3 DNA sequence: TGTGCCAGCAGCTTCGGGACATATAACACCGGGGAGCTGTTTTTT. The rearrangement uses TRBV11-2 and TRBJ2-2; maybe TRBD1 (6 bases). This CDR3 has 15 residues. Per germline, CDR1 SGHAT and CDR2 FQNNGV. Trimming removed 3 bases from V and 2 bases from J, with 10 bases in between.

The J gene is TRBJ1-6, the V gene TRBV7-6, with D perhaps matching TRBD1 (6 bases). The germline gives CDR1 SGHVS, CDR2 FNYEAQ. Trimming took off 4 bases at V and 5 bases at J, with 12 bases between the two ends. There are 15 residues in the CDR3. The CDR3 DNA reads TGTGCCAGCAGCTCCACAGACAGGAATAATTCACCCCTCCACTTT. Its translation is CASSSTDRNNSPLHF.

This chain links TRBV12-3 or TRBV12-4 with TRBJ1-4, with a weak D call TRBD1 (5 bases). V lost 7 bases and J lost 11, with 14 bases in between. There are 12 residues in the CDR3. This CDR3 reads CASTQGNGKLFF. The CDR3 nucleotides are TGTGCCAGCACTCAGGGTAACGGGAAACTGTTTTTT.

The table lists this clone with a few counts. The chain employs TRBV11-3 and TRBJ1-2, with D maybe TRBD1 (6 bases). Germline CDR1 is SGHNT and CDR2 is YENEEA. The CDR3 spans 14 residues. V shed 5 bases and J shed 2 bases, with 12 bases lying between them. CDR3 DNA sequence: TGTGCCAGCAGCCACTCGGACAGAAACTATGGCTACACCTTC. Translated, it gives CASSHSDRNYGYTF.

The chain joins TRBV14 to TRBJ1-6, with D possibly matching TRBD1 (5 bases). This CDR3 region has 15 residues. Germline V gives CDR1 SGHDN, CDR2 FVKESK. Trimming took off 1 base at V and 10 bases at J, with 14 bases between the two ends. The chain's CDR3 is CASSQGDKTGSPLHF. The CDR3 nucleotides read TGTGCCAGCAGCCAAGGGGATAAAACAGGATCACCCCTCCACTTT.

The V and J genes are TRBV27 and TRBJ1-1, with a tentative D call TRBD1 (6 bases). CDR3 length: 15 residues. Trimming left V 3 bases short and J 4 bases short, with 15 bases between. Germline values: CDR1 MNHEY, CDR2 SMNVEV (reference sequence). DNA of the CDR3: TGTGCCAGCAGTTTTGGTCGAACAGGGCGCACTGAAGCTTTCTTT. Its translation is CASSFGRTGRTEAFF.

In this sample, this clone turned up a few times. The chain is built from TRBV12-3 or TRBV12-4 and TRBJ1-5; 10 nucleotides match TRBD1. V was pared by 6 bases and J by 9 bases, with 5 bases of the junction left unmatched. This CDR3 spans 13 amino acids. The CDR3: CASSLGQGMPQHF. In DNA form, the CDR3 reads TGTGCCAGCAGCCTGGGACAGGGGATGCCCCAGCATTTT.

The rearrangement links TRBV19 to TRBJ1-6; 9 nucleotides match TRBD1. The germline V gene encodes CDR1 LNHDA and CDR2 SQIVND (reference sequence). The CDR3 length is 15 residues. V lost 3 bases and J lost 9; bases outside the gene matches: 6. CDR3 sequence: CASSISGTGSSPLHF. CDR3 in DNA: TGTGCCAGTAGTATCTCCGGGACAGGGAGTTCACCCCTCCACTTT.

This clone was counted between two and nine times. The same CDR3 arises from other DNA sequences in this sample as well. The chain recombines TRBV12-3 or TRBV12-4 with TRBJ1-1, with D uncertain. The CDR3 runs to 13 residues. The V end was cut by 1 base, the J end by 2 bases, with 5 bases between. The CDR3 loop is CASSLVGNTEAFF. The CDR3 DNA reads as TGTGCCAGCAGTTTAGTCGGTAACACTGAAGCTTTCTTT.

With regard to this clone: The sample carries other DNA sequences with the same CDR3. The genes are TRBV6-6 and TRBJ1-5; D not resolved. V lost 2 bases and J lost 4, with 9 bases in between. Germline V lookup: CDR1 MNHNY, CDR2 SVGAGI (reference sequence). The CDR3 loop spans 14 amino acids. The CDR3 protein is CASSYPEENQPQHF. The CDR3, as DNA: TGTGCCAGCAGTTACCCGGAGGAAAATCAGCCCCAGCATTTT.